The source of this T cell receptor (beta chain) is a study of blood T cell repertoires in COVID-19. Study-level information: The study drew acute and convalescent COVID-19 samples from the United States, Italy and Spain.

The data were produced by immunoSEQ multiplex PCR, yet TCRdb's version contains in-frame clones alone and is incomplete. The table lists about 270,000 clones, over 75% of them singletons. CDR3 length equals 14 residues. V was pared by 1 base and J by 1 base, with 7 bases between. Germline-derived CDR1 and CDR2 are SGHTA and FQGNSA. The source material was peripheral blood. The chain is built from TRBV7-2 and TRBJ2-5; D gene uncertain. This TCR derives from a woman aged 65 to 85 with acute or convalescent COVID-19. The CDR3 nucleotides are TGTGCCAGCAGCTTAGGGTCAGGCCAAGAGACCCAGTACTTC. This sequence encodes CASSLGSGQETQYF.